The text below deals with one T cell receptor (beta chain). Its specificity is unknown. TCRdb re-called the RT-PCR reads through MiXCR, storing one row per CDR3 protein. Of 500,000 to 650,000 distinct CDR3 sequences in the sample, approximately 7.1% are singletons; the top ten hold approximately 12%. The record originates from a study of response to subunit inactivated influenza vaccine. The study, taken as a whole, reports: The authors proposed limited new T cell recruitment per seasonal influenza vaccination.

The CDR3 length is 13 residues. The germline V gene has CDR1 DFQATT and CDR2 SNEGSKA (reference sequence). V was trimmed by 1 base and J by 1 base, leaving 7 bases between them. The specimen comprised PBMCs from blood, sampled around 25 months after vaccination. The source of this sequence is a man aged 50-75 years who received an inactivated influenza vaccine. V is TRBV20-1 and J is TRBJ1-1; unclear D gene. In DNA, the CDR3 is TGCAGTGCTAGAGCCGTATGGAACACTGAAGCTTTCTTT. Its protein product is CSARAVWNTEAFF.